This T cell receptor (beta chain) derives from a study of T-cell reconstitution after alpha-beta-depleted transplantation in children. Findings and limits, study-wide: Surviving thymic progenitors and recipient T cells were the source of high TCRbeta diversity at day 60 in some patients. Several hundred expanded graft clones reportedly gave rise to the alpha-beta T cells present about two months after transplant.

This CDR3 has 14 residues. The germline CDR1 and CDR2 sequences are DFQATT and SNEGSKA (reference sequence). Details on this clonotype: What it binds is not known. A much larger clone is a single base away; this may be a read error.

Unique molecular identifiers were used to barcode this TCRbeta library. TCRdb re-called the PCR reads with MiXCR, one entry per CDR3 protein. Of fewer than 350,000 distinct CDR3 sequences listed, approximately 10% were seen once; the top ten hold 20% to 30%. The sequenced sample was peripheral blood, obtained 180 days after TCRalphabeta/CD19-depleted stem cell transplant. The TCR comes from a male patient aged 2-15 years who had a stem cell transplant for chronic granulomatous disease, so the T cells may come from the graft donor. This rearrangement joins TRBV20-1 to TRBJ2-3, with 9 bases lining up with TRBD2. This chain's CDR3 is CSVRAAGGPDTQYF. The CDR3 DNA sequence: TGCAGTGTTAGAGCAGCGGGGGGACCAGATACGCAGTATTTT.